One and the same sample provided the 6 T cell receptor beta chains below, sequenced in a study of blood T cell repertoires in COVID-19 (TCRdb year 2020). Library construction relied on the immunoSEQ multiplex PCR assay. TCRdb stores this immuneACCESS table with in-frame sequences only. Part of the clones is absent; in the studies checked, under half of the shortfall reflects unresolved V genes, and no reason is known for the rest. This sample gives around 260,000 clones in total; around 90% of them show up just once. Jointly, the top ten make up roughly 1.1% of the sample. Specimen: PBMCs or T cells enriched from blood (not recorded which). These TCRs come from a woman aged 25 to 39 who had recovered from COVID-19.

This chain uses TRBV3-1 (or the pseudogene TRBV3-2) with TRBJ1-2, with a weak D call TRBD1 (6 bases). This CDR3 contains 14 residues. Trimming left V 1 base short and J 7 bases short, with 13 bases between. The germline CDR1 and CDR2 sequences are LGHDT and YNNKEL (reference sequence). The CDR3 DNA sequence: TGTGCCAGCAGCCAAGGCCAGGGGTTGGTTGGCTACACCTTC. Translating gives CASSQGQGLVGYTF.

This sequence joins TRBV11-3 and TRBJ1-2; D gene ambiguous. V was trimmed by 0 bases and J by 4 bases, leaving 9 bases between them. The CDR3 contains 14 residues. The germline V gene has CDR1 SGHNT and CDR2 YENEEA. CDR3 nucleotide sequence: TGTGCCAGCAGCTTAGACCAGGTGCCCTATGGCTACACCTTC. Its translation: CASSLDQVPYGYTF.

J is TRBJ1-1 and V is TRBV6-5; tentatively, D is TRBD1 (5 bases). CDR1 and CDR2 (germline): MNHEY, SVGAGI. V gave up 2 bases and J gave up 2 bases, with 9 bases separating them. CDR3 length: 14 residues. As DNA, the CDR3 is TGTGCCAGCAGTTACAAGGGGCAAAACACTGAAGCTTTCTTT. Encoded protein: CASSYKGQNTEAFF.

The rearrangement links TRBV7-2 to TRBJ2-5; D is perhaps TRBD1 (6 bases). The ends were cut back, 3 bases at V and 4 bases at J, with 15 bases in the middle. CDR1 and CDR2 (germline): SGHTA, FQGNSA. The CDR3 is 15 residues long. In nucleotides, the CDR3 is TGTGCCAGCAGCTTCAACCCAGGGGTTCGAGAGACCCAGTACTTC. Protein sequence: CASSFNPGVRETQYF.

This clone was detected only once. The chain has TRBV7-8 and TRBJ2-1; the match to TRBD1 covers 8 bases. V lost 3 bases to trimming and J lost 7 bases; unmatched junction nucleotides: 5. The germline V gene encodes CDR1 SGHVS and CDR2 FQNEAQ. The CDR3 runs 14 residues. The CDR3 DNA follows: TGTGCCAGCAGCTTCGGAACAGGGGGAAATGAGCAGTTCTTC. Residues: CASSFGTGGNEQFF.

This chain links TRBV13 with TRBJ2-7; D possibly corresponds to TRBD1 (6 bases). CDR3 size: 18 residues. The germline V gene encodes CDR1 PRHDT and CDR2 FYEKMQ (reference sequence). Deletions cut 7 bases from V and 1 base from J, with 26 bases between. The CDR3 DNA reads TGTGCCAGCACCTCAACCGGGACACCCGATATTTTTTCCTACGAGCAGTACTTC. Protein product: CASTSTGTPDIFSYEQYF.